Listed below are T cell receptor beta chains from one sample, sequenced in a study of blood T cell repertoires in COVID-19. The repertoire was sequenced with immunoSEQ multiplex PCR; TCRdb's copy has only in-frame clones and lacks some. The sample yields a few hundred thousand clones, roughly 85% seen once. What was sequenced was peripheral blood. The receptor set was obtained from a woman aged 18-30 years with acute or convalescent COVID-19. The CDR3 runs from the conserved cysteine through the conserved F or W. Each record gives: CDR3 protein, CDR3 DNA, D gene, clone size, V gene, J gene. A D gene is named only where the DNA matches it firmly. Expanded clones get a size class; other rows say once, few or many, or leave the size out.

CDR3 protein: CASSAGRGTGQNQPQHF; CDR3 DNA: TGTGCCAGCAGCGCAGGCCGAGGGACAGGCCAAAATCAGCCCCAGCATTTT; D gene: TRBD1; clone size: .; V gene: TRBV5-6; J gene: TRBJ1-5
CDR3 protein: CASGPGANQPQHF; CDR3 DNA: TGTGCCAGTGGCCCAGGGGCCAATCAGCCCCAGCATTTT; D gene: .; clone size: .; V gene: TRBV19; J gene: TRBJ1-5
CDR3 protein: CASSSYLTVPLNTGELFF; CDR3 DNA: TGTGCCAGCAGCTCATACCTGACAGTCCCTCTTAACACCGGGGAGCTGTTTTTT; D gene: .; clone size: few; V gene: TRBV9; J gene: TRBJ2-2
CDR3 protein: CASSLNRVYGYTF; CDR3 DNA: TGTGCCAGCAGTTTAAACAGGGTCTATGGCTACACCTTC; D gene: .; clone size: .; V gene: TRBV28; J gene: TRBJ1-2
CDR3 protein: CASSFSPTGSDYGYTF; CDR3 DNA: TGTGCCAGCAGTTTCTCACCGACAGGCTCAGACTATGGCTACACCTTC; D gene: .; clone size: .; V gene: TRBV6-5; J gene: TRBJ1-2
CDR3 protein: CASSGQNYGYTF; CDR3 DNA: TGTGCCAGCAGTGGACAGAACTATGGCTACACCTTC; D gene: .; clone size: .; V gene: TRBV12-3/TRBV12-4; J gene: TRBJ1-2
CDR3 protein: CASSSGQGLVAFF; CDR3 DNA: TGTGCCAGCAGTTCGGGACAGGGCTTAGTAGCTTTCTTT; D gene: TRBD1; clone size: .; V gene: TRBV12-3/TRBV12-4; J gene: TRBJ1-1
CDR3 protein: CASSEVWLNTEAFF; CDR3 DNA: TGTGCCAGCAGTGAAGTTTGGCTGAACACTGAAGCTTTCTTT; D gene: .; clone size: .; V gene: TRBV6-1; J gene: TRBJ1-1
CDR3 protein: CASMAQGNTEAFF; CDR3 DNA: TGTGCCAGCATGGCGCAGGGGAACACTGAAGCTTTCTTT; D gene: .; clone size: few; V gene: TRBV6-6; J gene: TRBJ1-1
CDR3 protein: CASSLDDRGLREGGYTF; CDR3 DNA: TGCGCCAGCAGCTTGGACGACAGGGGACTTCGTGAAGGTGGCTACACCTTC; D gene: TRBD1; clone size: .; V gene: TRBV5-1; J gene: TRBJ1-2
CDR3 protein: CASSLQGQMNTEAFF; CDR3 DNA: TGTGCCAGCAGCCTGCAGGGACAGATGAACACTGAAGCTTTCTTT; D gene: TRBD1; clone size: .; V gene: TRBV2; J gene: TRBJ1-1
CDR3 protein: CASSLGRGTTEAFF; CDR3 DNA: TGTGCCAGCAGCTTAGGCAGGGGAACCACTGAAGCTTTCTTT; D gene: .; clone size: .; V gene: TRBV11-1; J gene: TRBJ1-1
CDR3 protein: CAWIRIGEYAQFF; CDR3 DNA: TGTGCCTGGATCCGAATCGGGGAGTATGCGCAGTTCTTC; D gene: .; clone size: .; V gene: TRBV30; J gene: TRBJ2-1
CDR3 protein: CASSESGTGESGNQPQHF; CDR3 DNA: TGTGCCAGCAGCGAGTCTGGGACAGGGGAAAGTGGCAATCAGCCCCAGCATTTT; D gene: TRBD1; clone size: once; V gene: TRBV7-9; J gene: TRBJ1-5
CDR3 protein: CASGFRGSNTEAFF; CDR3 DNA: TGTGCCAGTGGGTTCCGGGGAAGTAACACTGAAGCTTTCTTT; D gene: .; clone size: .; V gene: TRBV19; J gene: TRBJ1-1
CDR3 protein: CASSLDSSYGYTF; CDR3 DNA: TGTGCCAGCAGCTTAGATAGTAGTTATGGCTACACCTTC; D gene: .; clone size: .; V gene: TRBV7-9; J gene: TRBJ1-2
CDR3 protein: CASSKTSGRAGGELFF; CDR3 DNA: TGTGCCAGCAGCAAGACTAGCGGGAGGGCTGGCGGGGAGCTGTTTTTT; D gene: TRBD2; clone size: .; V gene: TRBV9; J gene: TRBJ2-2
CDR3 protein: CASSQQRVDQPQHF; CDR3 DNA: TGTGCCAGCAGTCAACAGAGGGTTGATCAGCCCCAGCATTTT; D gene: .; clone size: once; V gene: TRBV28; J gene: TRBJ1-5
CDR3 protein: CASSGRGLSSYEQYF; CDR3 DNA: TGTGCCAGCAGTGGCCGGGGGTTAAGCTCCTACGAGCAGTACTTC; D gene: .; clone size: .; V gene: TRBV27; J gene: TRBJ2-7
CDR3 protein: CASGPGTGLVKDYGYTF; CDR3 DNA: TGTGCCAGCGGTCCCGGGACAGGGCTTGTGAAAGACTATGGCTACACCTTC; D gene: TRBD1; clone size: .; V gene: TRBV7-6; J gene: TRBJ1-2
CDR3 protein: CASSLGQGNDEQYF; CDR3 DNA: TGCGCCAGCAGTTTGGGACAGGGTAACGACGAGCAGTACTTC; D gene: TRBD1; clone size: .; V gene: TRBV5-1; J gene: TRBJ2-7
CDR3 protein: CASSYLTGQQYF; CDR3 DNA: TGTGCCAGCAGCTACTTGACGGGACAGCAGTACTTC; D gene: TRBD1; clone size: .; V gene: TRBV11-1; J gene: TRBJ2-5
CDR3 protein: CASSIWTANTEAFF; CDR3 DNA: TGTGCCAGTAGTATCTGGACAGCGAACACTGAAGCTTTCTTT; D gene: .; clone size: .; V gene: TRBV19; J gene: TRBJ1-1
CDR3 protein: CATSRDRFGYGYTF; CDR3 DNA: TGTGCCACCAGCAGGGACAGGTTCGGGTATGGCTACACCTTC; D gene: TRBD1; clone size: .; V gene: TRBV15; J gene: TRBJ1-2
CDR3 protein: CASRRVTSGVPYEQYF; CDR3 DNA: TGTGCCAGCAGGAGAGTTACTAGCGGGGTCCCCTACGAGCAGTACTTC; D gene: TRBD2; clone size: .; V gene: TRBV2; J gene: TRBJ2-7
CDR3 protein: CASSLSQQGTNEKLFF; CDR3 DNA: TGTGCCAGCAGTTTGTCCCAACAGGGAACTAATGAAAAACTGTTTTTT; D gene: .; clone size: .; V gene: TRBV28; J gene: TRBJ1-4
CDR3 protein: CASSLVAGGYGYTF; CDR3 DNA: TGTGCCAGCAGCTTGGTGGCAGGGGGCTATGGCTACACCTTC; D gene: TRBD1; clone size: .; V gene: TRBV5-6; J gene: TRBJ1-2
CDR3 protein: CASSEGGTGANEKLFF; CDR3 DNA: TGTGCCAGCAGTGAAGGGGGGACAGGGGCTAATGAAAAACTGTTTTTT; D gene: TRBD1; clone size: many; V gene: TRBV6-1; J gene: TRBJ1-4
CDR3 protein: CASGLGMGRGEGAEAFF; CDR3 DNA: .; D gene: .; clone size: .; V gene: TRBV12-5; J gene: TRBJ1-1
CDR3 protein: CASSEGQGSGYGYTF; CDR3 DNA: TGTGCCAGCAGTGAGGGACAGGGATCGGGCTATGGCTACACCTTC; D gene: TRBD1; clone size: .; V gene: TRBV6-1; J gene: TRBJ1-2
CDR3 protein: CASSERDRVSEQYF; CDR3 DNA: TGTGCCAGCAGTGAAAGGGACAGGGTAAGCGAGCAGTACTTC; D gene: TRBD1; clone size: .; V gene: TRBV2; J gene: TRBJ2-7
CDR3 protein: CAWSEGGNSPLHF; CDR3 DNA: TGTGCCTGGAGCGAGGGCGGAAATTCACCCCTCCACTTT; D gene: .; clone size: .; V gene: TRBV30; J gene: TRBJ1-6
CDR3 protein: CASSYSTGIAEQYF; CDR3 DNA: TGTGCCAGCAGTTACTCGACAGGTATCGCCGAGCAGTACTTC; D gene: .; clone size: .; V gene: TRBV6-5; J gene: TRBJ2-7
CDR3 protein: CASSYNNEQFF; CDR3 DNA: TGTGCCAGCAGTTACAACAATGAGCAGTTCTTC; D gene: .; clone size: once; V gene: TRBV7-6; J gene: TRBJ2-1
CDR3 protein: CASIHTYYGYTF; CDR3 DNA: TGTGCCAGTATTCATACATACTATGGCTACACCTTC; D gene: .; clone size: .; V gene: TRBV2; J gene: TRBJ1-2
CDR3 protein: CASSKPGIYGYTF; CDR3 DNA: TGTGCCAGCAGCAAACCAGGGATCTATGGCTACACCTTC; D gene: .; clone size: .; V gene: TRBV21-1; J gene: TRBJ1-2
CDR3 protein: CASSHGTAYNEKLFF; CDR3 DNA: TGTGCCAGCAGCCATGGGACAGCCTATAATGAAAAACTGTTTTTT; D gene: TRBD1; clone size: .; V gene: TRBV9; J gene: TRBJ1-4
CDR3 protein: CASSDSSTSGGPMFF; CDR3 DNA: TGTGCCAGCAGTGACTCTTCGACTAGCGGGGGGCCAATGTTCTTC; D gene: TRBD2; clone size: .; V gene: TRBV6-4; J gene: TRBJ2-1
CDR3 protein: CASSPPGDLTEAFF; CDR3 DNA: TGCGCCAGCAGCCCCCCCGGGGATCTGACTGAAGCTTTCTTT; D gene: .; clone size: .; V gene: TRBV5-1; J gene: TRBJ1-1
CDR3 protein: CASSQSSITDGYTF; CDR3 DNA: TGTGCCAGCAGCCAATCCAGTATAACAGATGGCTACACCTTC; D gene: .; clone size: .; V gene: TRBV16; J gene: TRBJ1-2
CDR3 protein: CASSSYLTGETEAFF; CDR3 DNA: TGTGCCAGCAGCTCCTATTTGACAGGGGAAACTGAAGCTTTCTTT; D gene: TRBD1; clone size: .; V gene: TRBV7-2; J gene: TRBJ1-1
CDR3 protein: CAISREYQETQYF; CDR3 DNA: TGTGCCATCAGTCGGGAGTACCAAGAGACCCAGTACTTC; D gene: .; clone size: few; V gene: TRBV10-3; J gene: TRBJ2-5
CDR3 protein: CASGGPGGRTEAFF; CDR3 DNA: TGTGCCAGCGGAGGGCCAGGGGGCAGGACTGAAGCTTTCTTT; D gene: TRBD1; clone size: .; V gene: TRBV28; J gene: TRBJ1-1
CDR3 protein: CASSGVSRNTIYF; CDR3 DNA: TGTGCCAGCAGTGGAGTGTCCAGAAACACCATATATTTT; D gene: .; clone size: few; V gene: TRBV25-1; J gene: TRBJ1-3
CDR3 protein: CASSVEAGSGELFF; CDR3 DNA: TGTGCCAGCAGCGTAGAGGCAGGCTCTGGGGAGCTGTTTTTT; D gene: .; clone size: .; V gene: TRBV9; J gene: TRBJ2-2
CDR3 protein: CSVQGRLKQETQYF; CDR3 DNA: TGCAGCGTCCAAGGCAGACTAAAACAAGAGACCCAGTACTTC; D gene: .; clone size: .; V gene: TRBV29-1; J gene: TRBJ2-5
CDR3 protein: CASSWSGQPGQPQHF; CDR3 DNA: TGCGCCAGCAGCTGGTCGGGACAGCCCGGCCAGCCCCAGCATTTT; D gene: TRBD1; clone size: .; V gene: TRBV5-1; J gene: TRBJ1-5
CDR3 protein: CASSLAWDWDYEQYF; CDR3 DNA: TGCGCCAGCAGCTTGGCCTGGGACTGGGACTACGAGCAGTACTTC; D gene: .; clone size: .; V gene: TRBV5-1; J gene: TRBJ2-7